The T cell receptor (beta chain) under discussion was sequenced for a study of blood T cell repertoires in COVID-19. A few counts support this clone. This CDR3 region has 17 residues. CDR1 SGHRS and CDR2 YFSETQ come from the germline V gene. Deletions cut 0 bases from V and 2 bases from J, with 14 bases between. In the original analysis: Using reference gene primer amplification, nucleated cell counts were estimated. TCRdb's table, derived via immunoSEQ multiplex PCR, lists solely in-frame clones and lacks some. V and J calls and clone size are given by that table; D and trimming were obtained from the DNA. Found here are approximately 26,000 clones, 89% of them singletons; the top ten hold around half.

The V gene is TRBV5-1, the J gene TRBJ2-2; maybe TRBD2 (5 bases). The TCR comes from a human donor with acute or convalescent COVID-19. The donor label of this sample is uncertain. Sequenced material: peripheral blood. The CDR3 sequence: CASSLAKDWRNTGELFF. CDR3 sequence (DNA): TGCGCCAGCAGCTTGGCCAAGGACTGGCGAAACACCGGGGAGCTGTTTTTT.